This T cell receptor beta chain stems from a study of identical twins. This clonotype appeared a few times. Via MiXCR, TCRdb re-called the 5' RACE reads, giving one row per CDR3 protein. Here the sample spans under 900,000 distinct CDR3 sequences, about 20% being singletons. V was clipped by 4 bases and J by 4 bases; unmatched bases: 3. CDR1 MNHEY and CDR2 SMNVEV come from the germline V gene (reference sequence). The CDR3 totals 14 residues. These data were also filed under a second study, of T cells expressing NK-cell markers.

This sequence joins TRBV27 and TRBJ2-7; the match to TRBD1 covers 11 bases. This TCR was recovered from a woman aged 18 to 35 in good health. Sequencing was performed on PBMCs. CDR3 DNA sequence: TGTGCCAGCAGTTGGACAGGGGGCGGGTACGAGCAGTACTTC. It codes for CASSWTGGGYEQYF.